The clone carrying this T cell receptor (beta chain) was counted once. Participants' own reports of clinical history determined their cohort assignment. Clones were read by immunoSEQ multiplex PCR, and TCRdb kept only the in-frame ones, dropping some. Of about 370,000 clones in the sample, just over 90% were seen once. The sample is drawn from a study of blood T cell repertoires in COVID-19. As for the study in general: From the United States, Italy and Spain came samples of acute and convalescent COVID-19. PBMCs, B-cell-depleted T cells, or T cells were the source of the cDNA or gDNA that made up the material.

The CDR3 runs to 12 residues. The germline gives CDR1 MNHEY, CDR2 SVGEGT. Between the trimmed V and J ends, which lost 4 bases and 8 bases, there was a span of 11 bases. Material for sequencing was PBMCs or T cells enriched from blood (not recorded which). The clonotype originates from a woman aged 40 to 55 who had been exposed to COVID-19. The V call is TRBV6-2 or TRBV6-3, the J call TRBJ1-1; D remains ambiguous. This CDR3 is CASSSRGLEAFF. The CDR3 DNA reads as TGTGCCAGCAGTTCCCGAGGCCTCGAAGCTTTCTTT.